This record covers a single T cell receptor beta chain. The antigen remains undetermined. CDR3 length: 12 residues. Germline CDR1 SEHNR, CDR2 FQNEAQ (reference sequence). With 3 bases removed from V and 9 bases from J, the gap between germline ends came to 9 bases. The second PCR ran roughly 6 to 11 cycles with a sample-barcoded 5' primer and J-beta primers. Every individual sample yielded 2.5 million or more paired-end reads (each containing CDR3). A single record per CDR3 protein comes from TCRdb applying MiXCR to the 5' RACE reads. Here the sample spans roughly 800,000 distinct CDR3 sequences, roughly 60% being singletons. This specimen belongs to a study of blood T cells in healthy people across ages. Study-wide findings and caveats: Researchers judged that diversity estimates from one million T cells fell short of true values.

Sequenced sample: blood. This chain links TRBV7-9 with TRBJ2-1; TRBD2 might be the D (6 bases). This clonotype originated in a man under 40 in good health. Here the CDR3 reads CASSFRGSEQFF. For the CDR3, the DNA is TGTGCCAGCAGCTTCCGGGGGAGTGAGCAGTTCTTC. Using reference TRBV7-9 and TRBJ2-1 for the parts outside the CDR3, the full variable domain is DTGVSQNPRHKITKRGQNVTFRCDPISEHNRLYWYRQTLGQGPEFLTYFQNEAQLEKSRLLSDRFSAERPKGSFSTLEIQRTEQGDSAMYLCASSFRGSEQFFGPGTRLTVL.